This entry is about one T cell receptor beta chain. This clonotype has ten or more counts. This clone's antigen is unknown. No qualities accompany the bases; no much larger clone lies one base away. The data belong to a study of T cells in Graves' hyperthyroidism and ophthalmopathy (dated by TCRdb to 2018 to 2020). With respect to the entire study: Peripheral blood was sampled at the time of initial diagnosis, prior to any treatment. Following sampling, methimazole starting at 30 mg daily was given to hyperthyroidism patients, and high-dose intravenous methylprednisolone was given to ophthalmopathy patients. TCR Vbeta CDR3 sequencing of some 140 peripheral blood samples (over 40 ophthalmopathy, 75 hyperthyroidism and some 17 progressor patients) is reported in the paper. The approximately 98 discovery patients were randomly divided into training and test sets at a 7:3 ratio. Prospective prediction of ophthalmopathy was tested in an independent validation cohort of about 19 hyperthyroidism patients and 17 patients who later progressed to ophthalmopathy. In addition, the study compared T-cell repertoires in thyroid tissue and in blood from five to seven Graves' hyperthyroidism patients. To identify TCR V-J signatures that set the groups apart, the researchers used a discovery cohort of 100 patients, made up of roughly 45 with Graves' ophthalmopathy and about 59 with stable Graves' hyperthyroidism.

Amplification of TCR beta CDR3 regions was carried out from RNA transcripts. The TCR CDR3 was subjected to a first round of RT-PCR using the HTBI primer set and the Qiagen OneStep RT-PCR kit. The libraries were constructed in a second round of multiplex PCR and then size-selected and purified. The libraries were sequenced on an Illumina HiSeq2000 using paired-end 100 bp reads. Turning to the authors' computational methods: SOAPnuke was used to process the raw data, with reads discarded if the reads contained adapters or uncalled bases, had a mean Phred below 15, or lacked an exact constant-primer or identifier match. COPE v1.2.5 was used to merge high-quality paired reads, and clonotypes were defined as unique nucleotide sequences. MiTCR v1.1 was used to align clonotypes to the IMGT TRBV, TRBD and TRBJ reference segments. Only V-J combinations with frequency above 0.0001, covering 99% to 99.2% of repertoires, were analysed. The TCS score was defined as the ratio of F50 (clonal expansion) to E x V (chaos), calculated using BLOSUM62-based TCRdist between CDR3 peptides within each V-J. Welch's t-statistics and random forest reduced fewer than 550 V-J features to 10 to 15, which were used in a naive Bayes classifier (R e1071). TCRdb trimmed the raw reads at Q25, called clones with MiXCR and kept productive beta chains. Under each unique CDR3 protein, matching rows form one entry showing the most common genes and DNA. The V and J calls, along with clone size, are taken from TCRdb and not from the paper's own processing. A total of about 640,000 distinct CDR3 sequences appear in this sample, less than 25% of them only once. In total, the top ten clones hold under 35% of the sample.

In the ophthalmopathy patients, disease was moderately to severely active, with a Clinical Activity Score of 3 or more, a NOSPECS grade of 4 or more, and a duration of less than 3 months. Any patient with an uncontrolled infection, another autoimmune disease, pregnancy or lactation was excluded. Diagnoses were based on clinical symptoms, serum thyroxine and TRAb, thyroid ultrasound and orbital computed tomography. PBMCs were isolated from more than 9 ml of fresh peripheral blood by Ficoll-Paque density gradient centrifugation. Total RNA was extracted using Trizol reagent, and RNA quality was assessed on an Agilent 2100 Bioanalyzer. Including cysteine and phenylalanine, the CDR3 has 13 amino acids. Only CDR3 DNA remains: 39 bases, in frame from the first base. Trimmed from V: 4 bases; trimmed from J: 5 bases; junction bases lacking a gene match: 5. The germline V gene gives CDR1 as MNHNS and CDR2 as SASEGT.

Overall study results and their limits: Sample size was not statistically predetermined, and investigators were not blinded to group allocation. Most expanded thyroid clonotypes (frequency above 0.001) were also detected in blood, a finding suggesting that blood repertoires may reflect thyroid immune responses. Ophthalmopathy was separated from stable hyperthyroidism by a 13 V-J signature model, with about 86% sensitivity and approximately 81% specificity obtained in cross-validation and 80%/75% obtained in testing. During validation, the model predicted progression to ophthalmopathy a median of around 6 months ahead of onset, with around 65% sensitivity and 72.22% specificity.

The sample was blood. This TCR was sampled from a young man with Graves' ophthalmopathy. In this chain, TRBV6-1 is recombined with TRBJ2-7; 7 bases in the middle match TRBD1. The nucleotide sequence is given as TGTGCCAGCAGTGCGACAGGGAGTCACGAGCAGTACTTC. The translation is CASSATGSHEQYF.